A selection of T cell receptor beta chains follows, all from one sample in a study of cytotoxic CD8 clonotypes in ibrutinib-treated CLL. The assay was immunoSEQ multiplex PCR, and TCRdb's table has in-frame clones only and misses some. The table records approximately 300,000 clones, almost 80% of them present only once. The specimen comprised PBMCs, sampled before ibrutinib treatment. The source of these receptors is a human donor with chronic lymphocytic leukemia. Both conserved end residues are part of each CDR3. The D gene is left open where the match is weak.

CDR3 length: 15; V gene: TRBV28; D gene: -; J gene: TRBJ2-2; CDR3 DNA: TGTGCCAGCAGCCGACCGGGACGCGCGGCCGGGGAGCTGTTTTTT; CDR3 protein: CASSRPGRAAGELFF
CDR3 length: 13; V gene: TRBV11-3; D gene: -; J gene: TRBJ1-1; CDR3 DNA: TGTGCCAGCAGCTTTTGGGAGAACACTGAAGCTTTCTTT; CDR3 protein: CASSFWENTEAFF
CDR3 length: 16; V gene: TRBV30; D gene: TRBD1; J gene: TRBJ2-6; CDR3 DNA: TGTGCCTGGAGTCCCATGACAGGGGGTGGGGCCAACGTCCTGACTTTC; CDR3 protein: CAWSPMTGGGANVLTF
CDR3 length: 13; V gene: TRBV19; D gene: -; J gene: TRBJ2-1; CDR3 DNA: TGTGCCAGTAGTATAGAAAGATACAATGAGCAGTTCTTC; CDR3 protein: CASSIERYNEQFF
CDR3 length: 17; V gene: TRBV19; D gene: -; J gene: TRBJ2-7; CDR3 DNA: TGTGCCAGTAGTATTGTTGATGTGCAGGGGAACTCCTACGAGCAGTACTTC; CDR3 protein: CASSIVDVQGNSYEQYF
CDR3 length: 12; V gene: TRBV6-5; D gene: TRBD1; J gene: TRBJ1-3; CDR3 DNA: TGTGCCAGCACTAACAACAGGGGAATCTTATATTTT; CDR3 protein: CASTNNRGILYF
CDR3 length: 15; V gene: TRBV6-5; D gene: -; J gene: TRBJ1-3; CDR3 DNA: TGTGCCAGCAGTTACGGGGGGGTGAAGGGAAACACCATATATTTT; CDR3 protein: CASSYGGVKGNTIYF
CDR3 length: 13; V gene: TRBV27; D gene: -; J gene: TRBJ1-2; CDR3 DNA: TGTGCCAGCAGACGACAGGTTGACTATGGCTACACCTTC; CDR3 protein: CASRRQVDYGYTF
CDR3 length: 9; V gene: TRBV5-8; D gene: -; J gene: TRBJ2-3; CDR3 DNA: TGTGCCAGCAGCTTGGATCAGTATTTT; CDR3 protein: CASSLDQYF
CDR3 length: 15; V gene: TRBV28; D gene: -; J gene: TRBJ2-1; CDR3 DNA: TGTGCCAGCAGTGCCCTCGGGGGTTCCTACAATGAGCAGTTCTTC; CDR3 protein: CASSALGGSYNEQFF
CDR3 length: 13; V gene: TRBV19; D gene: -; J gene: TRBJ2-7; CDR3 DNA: TGTGCCAGTAGTACCACAGGGTCCTACGAGCAGTACTTC; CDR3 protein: CASSTTGSYEQYF
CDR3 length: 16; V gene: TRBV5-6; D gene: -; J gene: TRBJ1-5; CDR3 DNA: TGTGCCAGCAGCTTGTCGAGGGCCGGAACGGTTGGGTCCCAGCATTTT; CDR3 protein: CASSLSRAGTVGSQHF
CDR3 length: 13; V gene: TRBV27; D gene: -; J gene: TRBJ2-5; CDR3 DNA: TGTGCCAGCAGTTTATTGATGGGAGAGACCCAGTACTTC; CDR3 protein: CASSLLMGETQYF